Presented here are 19 T cell receptor beta chains from one specimen sequenced in a study of T-cell reconstitution after alpha-beta-depleted transplantation in children. Unique molecular identifiers were used to barcode this TCRbeta library. One entry per CDR3 protein, called by TCRdb with MiXCR from the PCR reads. In the table there are roughly 500,000 distinct CDR3 sequences, roughly a tenth of which are singletons. This sample comprised PBMCs, obtained before TCRalphabeta/CD19-depleted stem cell transplant. Receptors originate from a child younger than 10 with inherited bone marrow failure, due to receive a stem cell transplant.

This clonotype was observed many times. This sequence joins TRBV11-2 and TRBJ2-3; weak D call: TRBD1 (5 bases). Between the trimmed V and J ends, which lost 0 bases and 6 bases, there was a span of 7 bases. The CDR3 sequence is 13 residues long. Germline-derived CDR1 and CDR2 are SGHAT and FQNNGV. CDR3 residues: CASSLDRVDTQYF. The CDR3 nucleotides read TGTGCCAGCAGCTTAGACAGGGTGGATACGCAGTATTTT.

This clonotype was counted at least ten times. This chain joins TRBV12-3 or TRBV12-4 and TRBJ2-7; D is perhaps TRBD1 (6 bases). The CDR3 extends over 15 amino acids. Trimming cost V 6 bases and J 1 base, with 16 bases left between them. CDR3 coding DNA: TGTGCCAGCAGAAGATCCGGGACACCATCCTACGAGCAGTACTTC. It yields the protein CASRRSGTPSYEQYF.

This clonotype has just a few counts. Sequence at one end of the junction differs from germline and may be a read error. This sequence joins TRBV6-2 or TRBV6-3 and TRBJ2-1; 7 bases are shared with TRBD1. The CDR3 is 18 amino acids. Germline V gives CDR1 MNHEY, CDR2 SVGEGT. The chain's CDR3 is CASSYRTSTGVSFNEQFF. The CDR3 DNA is TGTGCCAGCAGTTACAGGACCTCAACAGGGGTCTCCTTCAATGAGCAGTTCTTC.

This clonotype was seen a handful of times. The chain is built from TRBV28 and TRBJ2-7; a weak D match, TRBD2 (5 bases). V lost 6 bases and J lost 7, with 16 bases in between. CDR1 and CDR2 (germline): MDHEN, SYDVKM. The CDR3 is 13 residues long. Here the CDR3 DNA reads TGTGCCAGCAGGGCCGGCCTAGCTTTAGAGCAGTACTTC. The encoded protein is CASRAGLALEQYF. Combining the CDR3 with reference TRBV28 and TRBJ2-7 gives the whole variable domain DVKVTQSSRYLVKRTGEKVFLECVQDMDHENMFWYRQDPGLGLRLIYFSYDVKMKEKGDIPEGYSVSREKKERFSLILESASTNQTSMYLCASRAGLALEQYFGPGTRLTVT.

This clonotype occurred many times. V usage is TRBV7-9 and J usage is TRBJ2-7, with D possibly TRBD2 on 6 matching bases. Per germline, CDR1 SEHNR and CDR2 FQNEAQ (reference sequence). The CDR3 runs to 14 residues. The V end was cut by 4 bases, the J end by 2 bases, with 12 bases between. The CDR3 DNA reads as TGTGCCAGCAGCTCCCCCGGGGGAGCCTACGAGCAGTACTTC. This translates into CASSSPGGAYEQYF.

This clonotype was detected ten times or more. The CDR3 loop reads CASSPFAGSPGNTIYF. The CDR3 region has the DNA TGTGCCAGCAGCCCCTTCGCGGGGAGTCCTGGAAACACCATATATTTT. This chain joins TRBV7-8 and TRBJ1-3, with no clear D. This CDR3 has 16 residues. V was trimmed by 5 bases and J by 2 bases, leaving 16 bases between them. Germline V gene data show CDR1 as SGHVS and CDR2 as FQNEAQ.

This chain uses TRBV12-3 or TRBV12-4 with TRBJ2-7, with TRBD1 identical over 10 bases. V was pared by 4 bases and J by 3 bases, with 6 bases of the junction left unmatched. The CDR3 has 15 amino acids. CDR3 in amino acids: CASSSAGTGDYEQYF. The CDR3 bases are TGTGCCAGCAGTTCCGCCGGGACAGGGGACTACGAGCAGTACTTC.

This clonotype was picked up many times. This sequence joins TRBV5-1 and TRBJ2-3; no clear D gene. Germline V gives CDR1 SGHRS, CDR2 YFSETQ. CDR3 length equals 15 residues. V was clipped by 0 bases and J by 1 base, with 9 bases between them. This chain's CDR3 is CASSLAPLGTDTQYF. DNA of the CDR3: TGCGCCAGCAGCTTGGCTCCGCTTGGCACAGATACGCAGTATTTT.

This clonotype was seen a few times. The J gene is TRBJ2-6, the V gene TRBV6-5; 12 bases are shared with TRBD2. Trimming removed 0 bases from V and 7 bases from J; junction bases left unmatched: 7. The CDR3 consists of 18 residues. Germline V gives CDR1 MNHEY, CDR2 SVGAGI. The CDR3 DNA sequence: TGTGCCAGCAGTTACTCAAAAGCCGGACTAGCGGGAGCCAACGTCCTGACTTTC. Amino acids: CASSYSKAGLAGANVLTF.

This clonotype has only a few counts. The chain recombines TRBV20-1 with TRBJ2-7; 7 bases are shared with TRBD2. J was trimmed by 2 bases and V by 2 bases; bases with no gene match: 6. The CDR3 spans 14 residues. CDR1 DFQATT and CDR2 SNEGSKA come from the germline V gene (reference sequence). The CDR3 region has the DNA TGCAGTGCTAGATCTGCGGGAGATGCCTACGAGCAGTACTTC. It yields the protein CSARSAGDAYEQYF.

In its sample, this clonotype was seen many times. The V call is TRBV6-5, the J call TRBJ2-3, with D unclear. The V end lost 8 bases, the J end lost 4 bases, and 7 bases lay between the germline ends. Germline CDR1 is MNHEY and CDR2 is SVGAGI. The CDR3 runs 11 residues. CDR3 loop: CASRTPDTQYF. CDR3 coding DNA: TGTGCCAGCCGAACGCCAGATACGCAGTATTTT.

The CDR3 region is CSAPGDNQETQYF. Here the CDR3 DNA reads TGCAGTGCTCCTGGGGACAACCAAGAGACCCAGTACTTC. This chain connects TRBV20-1 to TRBJ2-5, with D maybe TRBD1 (6 bases). Germline lookup yields CDR1 DFQATT and CDR2 SNEGSKA (reference sequence). The CDR3 sequence is 13 residues long. The germline V and J ends were trimmed by 5 bases and 0 bases, with 10 bases remaining between them.

This clonotype was counted many times. The V and J genes are TRBV12-3 or TRBV12-4 and TRBJ1-2; D not resolved. This CDR3 is 11 amino acids long. V lost 4 bases and J lost 10, with 10 bases in between. In nucleotides, the CDR3 is TGTGCCAGCAGTTCCTCCGTAGCCTACACCTTC. Protein: CASSSSVAYTF.

In its sample, this clonotype was seen many times. The germline gene is not matched at one end of the junction; a read error may be the cause. The rearrangement uses TRBV5-1 and TRBJ1-1; the D is unclear. The CDR3 consists of 12 residues. CDR1 and CDR2 from the germline V gene are SGHRS and YFSETQ. The CDR3, as DNA: TGTGCCAGCAGCCCAGGGAACACTGAAGCTTTCTTT. It translates to CASSPGNTEAFF.

This clonotype was counted many times. The J gene is TRBJ2-7, the V gene TRBV6-6, with D tentatively TRBD1 (5 bases). V was cut by 4 bases and J by 5 bases, with 12 bases left in between. Germline CDR1 is MNHNY and CDR2 is SVGAGI (reference sequence). The CDR3 has 13 amino acids. The CDR3 bases are TGTGCCAGCAGTTTGCAGGGTGGAAACGAGCAGTACTTC. This translates into CASSLQGGNEQYF.

There are many counts of this clonotype. This chain joins TRBV3-1 and TRBJ1-1, with D maybe TRBD1 (6 bases). CDR1 and CDR2 (germline): LGHDT, YNNKEL (reference sequence). The CDR3 runs to 16 residues. Trimming pared 1 base from V and 6 bases from J, leaving 18 bases between. CDR3 DNA: TGTGCCAGCAGCCAAGGCGGCGGGGGGCCGATGGCTGAAGCTTTCTTT. As protein: CASSQGGGGPMAEAFF. The variable domain in full, completed from reference TRBV3-1 and TRBJ1-1, reads DTAVSQTPKYLVTQMGNDKSIKCEQNLGHDTMYWYKQDSKKFLKIMFSYNNKELIINETVPNRFSPKSPDKAHLNLHINSLELGDSAVYFCASSQGGGGPMAEAFFGQGTRLTVV.

This clonotype was detected ten times or more. This chain's CDR3 is CSVRASGRALDTQYF. In nucleotides, the CDR3 is TGCAGCGTTCGGGCTAGCGGGAGGGCCCTGGATACGCAGTATTTT. The V and J genes are TRBV29-1 and TRBJ2-3, with TRBD2 matching 12 bases. Trimming at V came to 5 bases and at J to 6 bases, leaving 9 bases not matched to a gene. Germline values: CDR1 SQVTM, CDR2 ANQGSEA. The CDR3 runs to 15 residues.

This clonotype was seen a handful of times. This chain uses TRBV7-9 with TRBJ2-7, with 7 bases identical to TRBD1. Germline trimming cut 5 bases from V and 7 bases from J; bases unmatched to any gene: 14. Germline V gene sequence: CDR1 SEHNR, CDR2 FQNEAQ (reference sequence). This CDR3 is built from 15 residues. In DNA, the CDR3 is TGTGCCAGCAGCCCCGAGGACAGGTGGACTGGGGAGCAGTACTTC. Translating gives CASSPEDRWTGEQYF.

There are a few counts of this clonotype. The chain carries TRBV7-2 and TRBJ1-5; 7 positions agree with TRBD1. This CDR3 has 17 residues. CDR1 SGHTA and CDR2 FQGNSA come from the germline V gene. V lost 0 bases and J lost 0; bases outside the gene matches: 5. As DNA, the CDR3 is TGTGCCAGCAGCTTAGCTCGCGGGACAGTTAGCAATCAGCCCCAGCATTTT. It encodes CASSLARGTVSNQPQHF.